Listed below are T cell receptor beta chains from one sample, sequenced in a study of vaccination effects on CD4 cells after COVID-19. These TCRs are of unknown antigen specificity. Sequencing was performed with immunoSEQ multiplex PCR; in TCRdb, only in-frame clones are kept and a portion is missing. Among 70,000 to 95,000 clones listed, approximately 74% were seen once. Sample: CD4+ T cells from PBMCs cultured with HCoV-229E spike peptides, taken before COVID-19 vaccination. The receptors shown here come from a human donor who received a COVID-19 vaccine. The CDR3 runs from the conserved cysteine through the conserved F or W. D genes are given only for firm matches. A row's size may be missing; if present it is once, few, many or a size class.

TRBJ2-2 | TRBV11-2 | NA | 16 | once | CASTWGLRVNTGELFF | TGTGCCAGCACATGGGGCCTCCGGGTCAACACCGGGGAGCTGTTTTTT
TRBJ2-5 | TRBV7-2 | TRBD2 | 14 | NA | CARPSGGRQETQYF | TGTGCCAGGCCTAGCGGGGGACGCCAAGAGACCCAGTACTTC
TRBJ2-1 | TRBV5-1 | TRBD1 | 14 | NA | CASGRGQGSNEQFF | TGCGCGAGCGGGCGGGGACAGGGGTCCAATGAGCAGTTCTTC
TRBJ2-5 | TRBV5-1 | TRBD2 | 15 | NA | CASTTGGGARETQYF | TGCGCCAGCACAACCGGCGGGGGGGCCAGAGAGACCCAGTACTTC
TRBJ2-3 | TRBV2 | TRBD2 | 16 | NA | CASRGGLAGVTDTQYF | TGTGCCAGCAGGGGGGGACTAGCGGGGGTCACAGATACGCAGTATTTT
TRBJ2-3 | TRBV29-1 | NA | 10 | once | CSALADTQYF | TGCAGCGCCCTCGCAGATACGCAGTATTTT
TRBJ1-2 | TRBV28 | NA | 12 | few | CASSLGDYGYTF | TGTGCCAGCAGTTTGGGGGACTATGGCTACACCTTC
TRBJ1-1 | TRBV9 | TRBD1 | 15 | NA | CASSVGTGVRTEAFF | TGTGCCAGCAGCGTAGGAACAGGGGTGAGGACTGAAGCTTTCTTT
TRBJ2-5 | TRBV7-7 | NA | 14 | NA | CASSTGTGAWDQYF | TGTGCCAGCAGTACCGGGACCGGAGCTTGGGACCAGTACTTC
TRBJ2-5 | TRBV5-1 | TRBD2 | 14 | NA | CASSFSGGAETQYF | TGCGCCAGCAGCTTTAGCGGGGGGGCGGAGACCCAGTACTTC
TRBJ1-2 | TRBV7-3 | NA | 14 | NA | CASSPSGAGYGYTF | TGTGCCAGCAGCCCGTCAGGGGCTGGCTATGGCTACACCTTC
TRBJ1-1 | TRBV7-2 | NA | 12 | NA | CASSYSDTEAFF | TGTGCCAGCAGCTACTCGGATACTGAAGCTTTCTTT
TRBJ2-3 | TRBV9 | TRBD2 | 14 | NA | CASSEGLAADTQYF | TGTGCCAGCAGCGAGGGACTAGCGGCCGATACGCAGTATTTT
TRBJ1-2 | TRBV9 | NA | 14 | NA | CASSGGTSASGYTF | TGTGCCAGCAGCGGGGGGACCTCGGCGTCAGGCTACACCTTC
TRBJ2-4 | TRBV5-1 | TRBD1 | 15 | NA | CASSLGTGVVVIQYF | TGCGCCAGCAGCTTAGGGACAGGCGTGGTGGTCATTCAGTACTTC
TRBJ2-5 | TRBV3-1/TRBV3-2 | NA | 15 | NA | CASSPITSYQETQYF | TGTGCCAGCAGCCCGATAACATCGTACCAAGAGACCCAGTACTTC
TRBJ1-2 | TRBV18 | NA | 11 | NA | CASSATGKPTF | TGTGCCAGCTCAGCAACAGGGAAGCCCACCTTC
TRBJ2-2 | TRBV9 | NA | 16 | NA | CASSAPGLLNTGELFF | TGTGCCAGCAGCGCTCCGGGACTCTTGAACACCGGGGAGCTGTTTTTT
TRBJ2-2 | TRBV2 | NA | 17 | NA | CASSMKRGPLIAGELFF | TGTGCCAGCAGCATGAAGAGGGGACCACTTATCGCCGGGGAGCTGTTTTTT
TRBJ2-1 | TRBV3-1/TRBV3-2 | NA | 16 | NA | CASTTRVSSSYNEQFF | TGTGCCAGCACCACAAGAGTAAGTAGCTCCTACAATGAGCAGTTCTTC
TRBJ2-5 | TRBV6-5 | NA | 12 | NA | CASSRKLETQYF | TGTGCCAGCAGCCGAAAGCTAGAGACCCAGTACTTC
TRBJ1-2 | TRBV29-1 | NA | 14 | NA | CSVEARESNYGYTF | TGCAGCGTTGAAGCCAGGGAATCTAACTATGGCTACACCTTC
TRBJ1-3 | TRBV27 | TRBD1 | 14 | NA | CASRQGGSGNTIYF | TGTGCCAGCCGGCAGGGGGGCTCTGGAAACACCATATATTTT
TRBJ2-2 | TRBV5-1 | TRBD2 | 17 | NA | CASSHPGPSAGAGELFF | TGCGCCAGCAGCCATCCGGGACCCAGCGCGGGGGCCGGGGAGCTGTTTTTT
TRBJ1-4 | TRBV21-1 | NA | 13 | few | CASPLRVREKLFF | TGTGCCAGTCCTCTTCGGGTCCGGGAAAAACTGTTTTTT
TRBJ2-3 | TRBV4-1 | TRBD2 | 16 | NA | CASSQTTAGGTDTQYF | TGCGCCAGCAGCCAAACGACGGCGGGGGGCACAGATACGCAGTATTTT
TRBJ1-2 | TRBV27 | TRBD1 | 13 | once | CASRAGDSYGYTF | TGTGCCAGCAGAGCAGGGGACAGCTATGGCTACACCTTC
TRBJ2-2 | TRBV11-3 | NA | 15 | NA | CASSPTDVYTGELFF | TGTGCCAGCAGCCCAACGGACGTTTACACCGGGGAGCTGTTTTTT
TRBJ1-3 | TRBV4-3 | TRBD1 | 17 | NA | CASSETGTGVFRNTIYF | TGCGCCAGCAGCGAGACCGGGACAGGGGTCTTTCGAAACACCATATATTTT
TRBJ2-1 | TRBV6-1 | NA | 13 | NA | CASSDMWINEQFF | TGTGCCAGCAGTGATATGTGGATAAATGAGCAGTTCTTC
TRBJ2-5 | TRBV3-1/TRBV3-2 | TRBD2 | 17 | NA | CASSAGLAGGGKETQYF | TGTGCCAGCAGCGCCGGACTAGCGGGGGGAGGGAAAGAGACCCAGTACTTC
TRBJ1-2 | TRBV6-1 | NA | 14 | NA | CASNVGQHFWGYTF | TGTGCCAGCAATGTGGGCCAGCATTTTTGGGGCTACACCTTC
TRBJ2-3 | TRBV9 | TRBD1 | 15 | NA | CASSLQGASTDTQYF | TGTGCCAGCAGCTTACAGGGGGCTAGCACAGATACGCAGTATTTT
TRBJ1-1 | TRBV7-2 | NA | 14 | few | CASRLIGENTEAFF | TGTGCCAGCAGGCTGATCGGGGAAAACACTGAAGCTTTCTTT
TRBJ2-6 | TRBV18 | NA | 16 | NA | CASSPMLTEGANVLTF | TGTGCCAGCTCACCAATGTTGACAGAGGGGGCCAACGTCCTGACTTTC
TRBJ2-3 | TRBV7-8 | NA | 14 | NA | CASSALVGADTQYF | TGTGCCAGCAGCGCCCTAGTCGGGGCAGATACGCAGTATTTT
TRBJ1-2 | TRBV7-2 | NA | 14 | NA | CASSSSGGRGGYTF | TGTGCCAGCAGCTCCAGCGGGGGTAGAGGAGGCTACACCTTC
TRBJ1-2 | TRBV3-1/TRBV3-2 | NA | 12 | NA | CASSQDLGGYTF | TGTGCCAGCAGCCAAGATCTAGGGGGCTACACCTTC
TRBJ1-3 | TRBV7-2 | NA | 14 | NA | CASSLRTVGNTIYF | TGTGCCAGCAGCCTTCGGACGGTTGGAAACACCATATATTTT
TRBJ1-4 | TRBV9 | NA | 14 | NA | CASSGSGFYEKLFF | TGTGCCAGCAGCGGATCAGGGTTTTATGAAAAACTGTTTTTT
TRBJ2-3 | TRBV5-1 | NA | 13 | NA | CASNSGGTDTQYF | TGCGCCAGCAATTCGGGGGGCACAGATACGCAGTATTTT
TRBJ2-5 | TRBV5-6 | TRBD2 | 13 | NA | CASSLSGGETQYF | TGTGCCAGCAGCTTGTCGGGAGGGGAGACCCAGTACTTC